A selection of T cell receptor beta chains follows, all from one sample in a study of blood T cell repertoires in COVID-19. Data came from immunoSEQ multiplex PCR; TCRdb stores just in-frame clones and leaves some out. This table holds 310,000 or so clones, around 86% found once. The specimen was PBMCs or T cells enriched from blood (not recorded which). These receptors were taken from a woman between 18 and 29 years old who had recovered from COVID-19. Each CDR3 is given with its conserved first and last residue. The D gene is left open where the match is weak.

V,D,J,DNA,CDR3
TRBV19,.,TRBJ1-2,TGTGCCAGTACCCTCCGGGTCAACTATGGCTACACCTTC,CASTLRVNYGYTF
TRBV4-1,.,TRBJ1-3,TGCGCCAGCAGCCAAGAGTCAACAGGGGGAAACACCATATATTTT,CASSQESTGGNTIYF
TRBV2,TRBD1,TRBJ1-2,TGTGCCAGCGGGACAGTCTATGGCTACACCTTC,CASGTVYGYTF
TRBV6-5,.,TRBJ1-2,TGTGCCAGCCAACAGGGTCATGGCTACACCTTC,CASQQGHGYTF
TRBV28,TRBD2,TRBJ2-5,TGTGCCAGCAGTTTACAAGCGGGGCTAGGGAGCATTGAGACCCAGTACTTC,CASSLQAGLGSIETQYF
TRBV5-1,.,TRBJ1-3,TGCGCCAGCAGCTTTTATTCGACAGATACTGGAAACACCATATATTTT,CASSFYSTDTGNTIYF
TRBV11-1,.,TRBJ1-2,TGTGCCAGCAGCTTAACCGCCGGACAGAGGCTGTATGGCTACACCTTC,CASSLTAGQRLYGYTF
TRBV18,TRBD1,TRBJ2-7,TGTGCCAGCTCACCACCCGGGGGACAGGGGGCCTACGAGCAGTACTTC,CASSPPGGQGAYEQYF
TRBV24-1,TRBD2,TRBJ2-2,TGTGCCACCAGTGACGGACTAGCGTCTAGCACCGGGGAGCTGTTTTTT,CATSDGLASSTGELFF
TRBV5-1,.,TRBJ2-2,TGCGCCAGCAGCTTGGCCGTGGGGAGAGACACCGGGGAGCTGTTTTTT,CASSLAVGRDTGELFF
TRBV6-5,.,TRBJ1-2,TGTGCCAGCAGAGATCAGACAGTCGGCTACACCTTC,CASRDQTVGYTF
TRBV27,.,TRBJ2-2,TGTGCCAGCAGTTGGTTGAGGCCCGGGGAGCTGTTTTTT,CASSWLRPGELFF